This TCR beta chain was recorded in a study of blood T cell repertoires in COVID-19. Overall study context: Sources were T cells, B-cell-depleted T cells, or PBMCs; the material itself was cDNA or gDNA.

Method: immunoSEQ multiplex PCR; TCRdb's copy keeps in-frame clones and lacks some. The sample consists of 150,000 to 200,000 clones, around 85% of them appearing once. Germline-derived CDR1 and CDR2 are LNHDA and SQIVND (reference sequence). V shed 6 bases, J shed 4 bases, and the junction held 5 bases outside the gene matches. This CDR3 has 15 residues. Material for sequencing was peripheral blood. The sequence derives from a man in his fifties with active or convalescent COVID-19. The chain employs TRBV19 and TRBJ2-3; 12 bases line up with TRBD1. The chain's CDR3 is CASRRGTGGPDTQYF. The CDR3 bases are TGTGCCAGTAGAAGGGGGACAGGGGGCCCAGATACGCAGTATTTT. Supplemented by reference TRBV19 and TRBJ2-3, the full variable domain reads DGGITQSPKYLFRKEGQNVTLSCEQNLNHDAMYWYRQDPGQGLRLIYYSQIVNDFQKGDIAEGYSVSREKKESFPLTVTSAQKNPTAFYLCASRRGTGGPDTQYFGPGTRLTVL.